This passage covers 17 T cell receptor beta chains from one sample sequenced in a study of radiotherapy plus CTLA-4 blockade in lung cancer. TCRdb's copy holds only in-frame clones and misses some; the assay was immunoSEQ multiplex PCR. This table holds under 95,000 clones, less than 85% found once. Material: peripheral blood, obtained from a patient treated with radiotherapy plus ipilimumab. These receptors all stem from a human donor with non-small cell lung cancer who had stable disease on radiotherapy plus ipilimumab.

The chain combines TRBV7-7 with TRBJ2-2, with 10 nucleotides matching TRBD2. V lost 2 bases and J lost 4; bases outside the gene matches: 1. Germline CDR1 is SSHAT and CDR2 is FNYEAQ (reference sequence). CDR3 length: 15 amino acids. The CDR3 coding sequence is TGTGCCAGCAGCTTACAGCGGGGGGGCACCGGGGAGCTGTTTTTT. This encodes CASSLQRGGTGELFF.

A single count supports this clone. The chain couples TRBV19 to TRBJ1-2; 8 bases match TRBD1. Per the germline V gene, CDR1 is LNHDA and CDR2 is SQIVND (reference sequence). CDR3 length: 14 residues. The V gene end was trimmed by 6 bases and the J gene end by 2 bases; junction bases not matched to a gene: 5. CDR3 nucleotide sequence: TGTGCCAGTAGGAGTGGACAGGGAAACTATGGCTACACCTTC. Protein product: CASRSGQGNYGYTF.

The chain is built from TRBV19 and TRBJ1-1; 9 nucleotides line up with TRBD1. CDR1 and CDR2 (germline): LNHDA, SQIVND (reference sequence). The ends lost 3 bases at V and 4 bases at J; junction bases unmatched: 6. The CDR3 covers 15 residues. The CDR3 DNA sequence: TGTGCCAGTAGTATCAACAGGGGGCTGGGCACTGAAGCTTTCTTT. This codes for CASSINRGLGTEAFF. Combining the CDR3 with reference TRBV19 and TRBJ1-1 gives the whole variable domain DGGITQSPKYLFRKEGQNVTLSCEQNLNHDAMYWYRQDPGQGLRLIYYSQIVNDFQKGDIAEGYSVSREKKESFPLTVTSAQKNPTAFYLCASSINRGLGTEAFFGQGTRLTVV.

The chain links TRBV5-1 to TRBJ2-3; D is possibly TRBD1 (5 bases). Trimming left V 4 bases short and J 0 bases short, with 12 bases between. CDR1 SGHRS and CDR2 YFSETQ come from the germline V gene. The CDR3 covers 15 residues. The CDR3 coding sequence is TGCGCCAGCAGCAACCAGGGTGCTAGCACAGATACGCAGTATTTT. This codes for CASSNQGASTDTQYF.

J is TRBJ1-1 and V is TRBV5-1; D not resolved. The CDR3 has 16 amino acids. The ends were cut back, 2 bases at V and 0 bases at J, with 14 bases in the middle. Per the germline V gene, CDR1 is SGHRS and CDR2 is YFSETQ. The CDR3 reads CASSLGSNRVNTEAFF. CDR3 in DNA: TGCGCCAGCAGCTTAGGGTCAAACAGAGTGAACACTGAAGCTTTCTTT.

This clone was seen only a few times. V gene TRBV6-6 combines with J gene TRBJ2-1; a weak D match, TRBD1 (6 bases). This CDR3 is 13 amino acids long. Germline CDR1 and CDR2: MNHNY and SVGAGI (reference sequence). V was pared by 7 bases and J by 9 bases, with 16 bases between. The DNA for the CDR3 is TGTGCCAGCACCCTTTCCACAGGGCTTGAGCAGTTCTTC. It encodes CASTLSTGLEQFF.

V is TRBV28 and J is TRBJ2-3; TRBD2 matches at 14 bases. J lost 0 bases, V lost 7 bases, and 9 bases had no gene match. The CDR3 is 18 amino acids. Germline V gene sequence: CDR1 MDHEN, CDR2 SYDVKM. CDR3 protein: CASTQGLAGVGSTDTQYF. In DNA, the CDR3 is TGTGCCAGCACCCAGGGACTAGCGGGAGTAGGAAGCACAGATACGCAGTATTTT.

The chain couples TRBV19 to TRBJ1-5; the D gene is possibly TRBD1 (5 bases). CDR3 length: 15 amino acids. The V end was cut by 3 bases, the J end by 0 bases, with 9 bases between. The germline V gene encodes CDR1 LNHDA and CDR2 SQIVND (reference sequence). DNA of the CDR3: TGTGCCAGTAGTATCGGGGGGGATAGCAATCAGCCCCAGCATTTT. As protein: CASSIGGDSNQPQHF.

The chain has TRBV18 and TRBJ2-7, with 7 bases lining up with TRBD1. Trimming took 4 bases from V and 4 from J; bases not matched to a gene: 10. Germline values: CDR1 KGHSH, CDR2 LQKENI. The CDR3 is made up of 15 amino acids. The CDR3 sequence is CASSLPGQKGYEQYF. The CDR3 bases are TGTGCCAGCTCACTTCCGGGACAGAAGGGTTACGAGCAGTACTTC.

The V and J genes are TRBV6-4 and TRBJ1-1; D call uncertain. The CDR3 has 13 amino acids. The ends were cut back, 0 bases at V and 9 bases at J, with 11 bases in the middle. Germline V gene lookup returns CDR1 MRHNA and CDR2 SNTAGT. The DNA of the CDR3 is TGTGCCAGCAGTGACTCGACCAAAACCCAAGCTTTCTTT. Translated: CASSDSTKTQAFF.

V gene TRBV30 combines with J gene TRBJ2-3; D not certain. Trimming pared 0 bases from V and 5 bases from J, leaving 9 bases between. Germline assignment: CDR1 GTSNPN and CDR2 SVGIG (reference sequence). This CDR3 region has 13 residues. The CDR3 DNA reads TGTGCCTGGAGTGTTAGGGTCGGAGATACGCAGTATTTT. Translating it yields CAWSVRVGDTQYF.

The chain is built from TRBV27 and TRBJ2-1; 7 nucleotides line up with TRBD2. Losses at the gene ends were 5 bases for V and 0 bases for J; bases not matched to a gene: 7. This CDR3 is 16 amino acids long. The V gene's germline CDR1 is MNHEY and CDR2 SMNVEV (reference sequence). CDR3 bases: TGTGCCAGCAGTCCTAGCGGCGGCAGCTCCTACAATGAGCAGTTCTTC. It translates to CASSPSGGSSYNEQFF.

The J gene is TRBJ1-3, the V gene TRBV9; D might be TRBD1 (6 bases). This CDR3 is built from 13 residues. The V end was cut by 3 bases, the J end by 3 bases, with 7 bases between. CDR1 and CDR2 from the germline V gene are SGDLS and YYNGEE. CDR3 loop: CASSDRVGNTIYF. The DNA of the CDR3 is TGTGCCAGCAGCGACAGGGTTGGAAACACCATATATTTT.

The chain combines TRBV6-5 with TRBJ2-7; 11 bases map to TRBD1. Trimming at V came to 6 bases and at J to 0 bases, leaving 4 bases not matched to a gene. Germline CDR1 reads MNHEY; CDR2 reads SVGAGI. CDR3 length: 15 residues. CDR3 DNA sequence: TGTGCCAGCAGGTCCGGGACAGGGGGCTCCTACGAGCAGTACTTC. Its protein product is CASRSGTGGSYEQYF.

The J gene is TRBJ2-1, the V gene TRBV11-2, with 8 bases that match TRBD1. Germline CDR1 SGHAT, CDR2 FQNNGV. V dropped 6 bases and J dropped 4; count of bases not matched to a gene: 8. This CDR3 spans 15 amino acids. The CDR3 region is CASSSNRGSYNEQFF. CDR3 in DNA: TGTGCCAGCAGTTCTAACAGGGGGTCGTACAATGAGCAGTTCTTC. The full variable domain, with the rest looked up from reference TRBV11-2 and TRBJ2-1, is EAGVAQSPRYKIIEKRQSVAFWCNPISGHATLYWYQQILGQGPKLLIQFQNNGVVDDSQLPKDRFSAERLKGVDSTLKIQPAKLEDSAVYLCASSSNRGSYNEQFFGPGTRLTVL.

This clone has a single count. CDR3 amino acids: CASSTNPGTSGSYEQYF. DNA for the CDR3: TGCGCCAGCAGCACTAACCCGGGGACTAGCGGGAGTTACGAGCAGTACTTC. The chain employs TRBV5-1 and TRBJ2-7; 14 bases match TRBD2. This CDR3 has 17 amino acids. From germline, CDR1 is SGHRS and CDR2 YFSETQ. Germline trimming cut 4 bases from V and 4 bases from J; bases unmatched to any gene: 10.

The rearrangement links TRBV30 to TRBJ1-2, with 10 bases lining up with TRBD1. V gave up 5 bases and J gave up 4 bases; unmatched junction bases: 7. Germline V lookup: CDR1 GTSNPN, CDR2 SVGIG (reference sequence). The CDR3 runs 14 residues. The DNA of the CDR3 is TGTGCCTGGGCCCATCGGGACAGGGGCTATGGCTACACCTTC. Its protein is CAWAHRDRGYGYTF.